The T cell receptor (beta chain) under discussion was sequenced for a study of multiple sclerosis patients with progressive multifocal leukoencephalopathy. The survey-level immunoSEQ assay was used. This table comes from immunoSEQ multiplex PCR, and its TCRdb copy is limited to in-frame clones, with some not included. The sample carries about 30,000 clones, around 83% recorded once. Time point given: time of PML onset. PML was confirmed by JC virus DNA in cerebrospinal fluid. Per germline, CDR1 SGHDN and CDR2 FVKESK. This CDR3 has 15 residues. Deletions cut 3 bases from V and 6 bases from J, with 15 bases between. Broader study findings: Lower normalized Shannon entropy suggested reduced TRB diversity in most PML patients.

This clone was recorded a few times. Its antigen is as yet unknown. This TCR came from a woman in her thirties with progressive multifocal leukoencephalopathy. Here the sequenced sample was PBMCs, taken from a patient treated with natalizumab. The rearrangement joins TRBV14 to TRBJ2-1, with a possible D match to TRBD2 (5 bases). The CDR3 coding sequence is TGTGCCAGCAGCCAGTGGGCCCCGGGGTTCAATGAGCAGTTCTTC. It codes for CASSQWAPGFNEQFF.